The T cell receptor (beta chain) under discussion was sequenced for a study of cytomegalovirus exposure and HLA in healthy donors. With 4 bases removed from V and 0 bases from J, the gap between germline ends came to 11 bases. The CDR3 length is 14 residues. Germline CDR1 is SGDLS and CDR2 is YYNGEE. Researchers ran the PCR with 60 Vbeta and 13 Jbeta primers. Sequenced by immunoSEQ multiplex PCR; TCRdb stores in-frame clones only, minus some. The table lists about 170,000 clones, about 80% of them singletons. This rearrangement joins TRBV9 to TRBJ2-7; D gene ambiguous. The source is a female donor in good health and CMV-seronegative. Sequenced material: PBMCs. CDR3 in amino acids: CASSPQASSYEQYF. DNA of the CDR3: TGTGCCAGCAGCCCCCAGGCCAGCTCCTACGAGCAGTACTTC.